Shown below are 8 T cell receptor beta chains from a single sample sequenced in a study of T cell responses to AZD1222 COVID-19 vaccine. The method was immunoSEQ multiplex PCR; TCRdb's version includes in-frame clones alone and lacks a portion of them. The table has some 170,000 clones, approximately 94% seen once; the top ten hold 2.6%. Sequenced here: peripheral blood, sampled on day 0 of AZD1222 vaccination. These receptors were taken from an adult in good health.

The genes are TRBV3-1 (or the pseudogene TRBV3-2) and TRBJ1-1, with D possibly being TRBD1 (6 bases). V gave up 0 bases and J gave up 10 bases, with 12 bases separating them. Germline V gene data show CDR1 as LGHDT and CDR2 as YNNKEL (reference sequence). CDR3 length equals 13 residues. CDR3 in DNA: TGTGCCAGCAGCCAAGATAGGGGGGGACGAGCTTTCTTT. Translation: CASSQDRGGRAFF.

The V and J genes are TRBV6-1 and TRBJ1-6, with no clear D. With 2 bases removed from V and 7 bases from J, the gap between germline ends came to 12 bases. Looked up from germline, CDR1 is MNHNS and CDR2 is SASEGT. The CDR3 sequence is 15 residues long. The CDR3 nucleotides are TGTGCCAGCAGTGAATCGGGAGCTTACAATTCACCCCTCCACTTT. Its protein product is CASSESGAYNSPLHF.

The chain couples TRBV5-1 to TRBJ2-1, with D possibly matching TRBD1 (6 bases). Trimming cost V 2 bases and J 7 bases, with 13 bases left between them. In germline, CDR1 is SGHRS, CDR2 YFSETQ. The CDR3 length is 14 residues. Written as DNA, the CDR3 is TGCGCCAGCAGCTTCACAGGGTGGGTGAATGAGCAGTTCTTC. As protein: CASSFTGWVNEQFF.

This rearrangement joins TRBV30 to TRBJ1-1, with D possibly matching TRBD1 (6 bases). V lost 0 bases and J 10 bases, leaving 12 bases between the germline ends. The CDR3 is made up of 12 amino acids. CDR1 and CDR2 (germline): GTSNPN, SVGIG (reference sequence). CDR3 nucleotide sequence: TGTGCCTGGAGTGTACGAGGGGGAAGAGCTTTCTTT. This encodes CAWSVRGGRAFF.

Worth noting for this clone: One junction end disagrees with the germline gene, perhaps due to a read error. The rearrangement joins TRBV6-1 to TRBJ1-2; unclear D gene. There are 16 residues in the CDR3. Germline CDR1 is MNHNS and CDR2 is SASEGT. CDR3 in DNA: TGTGCCAGCAGTGCCTGGGAGACAATAGCTAACTATGACTACACCTTC. Translation: CASSAWETIANYDYTF.

The CDR3 loop is CASSLGSDRNSFF. In DNA form, the CDR3 reads TGTGCCAGCAGCTTGGGGAGTGACAGGAATTCTTTCTTT. The chain employs TRBV5-5 and TRBJ1-1; a weak D match, TRBD1 (6 bases). This CDR3 has 13 residues. With 0 bases removed from V and 12 bases from J, the gap between germline ends came to 15 bases. Germline lookup yields CDR1 SGHKS and CDR2 YYEKEE (reference sequence).

The chain employs TRBV5-1 and TRBJ1-1; D is uncertain. Trimming cost V 5 bases and J 2 bases, with 13 bases left between them. The V gene's germline CDR1 is SGHRS and CDR2 YFSETQ. The CDR3 covers 14 residues. The CDR3 protein is CASRGSFPNTEAFF. For the CDR3, the DNA is TGCGCCAGCAGGGGTTCTTTTCCTAACACTGAAGCTTTCTTT. Full variable domain (missing parts from reference TRBV5-1 and TRBJ1-1): KAGVTQTPRYLIKTRGQQVTLSCSPISGHRSVSWYQQTPGQGLQFLFEYFSETQRNKGNFPGRFSGRQFSNSRSEMNVSTLELGDSALYLCASRGSFPNTEAFFGQGTRLTVV.

With regard to this clone: Relative to the germline gene, one junction end is altered; a read error may explain this. Other DNA sequences in the sample encode the same CDR3. This rearrangement joins TRBV15 to TRBJ1-2, with D possibly matching TRBD1 (5 bases). Germline lookup yields CDR1 LNHNV and CDR2 YYDKDF (reference sequence). The CDR3 contains 15 residues. Here the CDR3 DNA reads TGTGCTACCAGCAGAGATAGAGACAGAAACTATGGCTACACCTTC. This sequence encodes CATSRDRDRNYGYTF.